This entry is about one T cell receptor (beta chain). No antigen is known for it. The data were obtained in a study of cytomegalovirus exposure and HLA in healthy donors. Both 60 Vbeta primers and 13 Jbeta primers went into the PCR. The protocol was immunoSEQ multiplex PCR, while the TCRdb copy is restricted to in-frame clones and leaves out a portion. Among around 170,000 clones listed, roughly 80% were seen once. Whole-study results and caveats: TCR beta sequences numbering more than 15,000 were associated with HLA alleles at 0.05 false discovery rate in a later analysis. Within an earlier analysis, most TCR beta V segments proved productive either about 87% or about 30% of the time. Certain sequence variants were highly shared and formed a cluster, and this cluster was likely a sequencing artifact.

Sequences were obtained from PBMCs. The clonotype originates from a man in his forties in good health and CMV-seropositive.

The CDR3 here is CASSKMTGGSTDTQYF. The CDR3 nucleotides are TGTGCCAGCAGCAAAATGACAGGGGGCTCCACAGATACGCAGTATTTT. The chain employs TRBV7-8 and TRBJ2-3, with 10 bases matching TRBD1. The germline V gene has CDR1 SGHVS and CDR2 FQNEAQ. The CDR3 spans 16 residues. Unmatched junction bases numbered 7, after V lost 5 bases and J lost 2 bases.